The rows below give T cell receptor beta chains drawn from one sample of a study of long-term antiretroviral therapy in people with HIV. TCRdb keeps only in-frame clones here, not all; method: immunoSEQ multiplex PCR. Of about 40,000 clones detected, 86% appear once; the ten largest clones hold about 4%. Sample: unsorted PBMCs, taken 1.2 years after starting antiretroviral therapy. All receptors derive from a woman between 45 and 60 years old with HIV. Both conserved end residues are part of each CDR3. D genes are given only for firm matches. Some rows mark clone size as missing; the rest say once, few, many or name a class of expanded clone.

D gene: .; CDR3 length: 14; V gene: TRBV5-1; clone size: .; J gene: TRBJ2-7; CDR3 protein: CASSLTDPSYEQYF; CDR3 DNA: TGCGCCAGCAGCTTGACCGATCCCTCCTACGAGCAGTACTTC
D gene: .; CDR3 length: 15; V gene: TRBV6-6; clone size: .; J gene: TRBJ1-1; CDR3 protein: CASSPRDRNLKWAFF; CDR3 DNA: TGTGCCAGCAGTCCAAGAGACAGAAACCTGAAGTGGGCTTTCTTT
D gene: .; CDR3 length: 13; V gene: TRBV12-5; clone size: .; J gene: TRBJ2-3; CDR3 protein: CASALRGTDTQYF; CDR3 DNA: TGTGCTAGTGCCCTCCGGGGAACAGATACGCAGTATTTT
D gene: .; CDR3 length: 15; V gene: TRBV5-1; clone size: .; J gene: TRBJ1-1; CDR3 protein: CASTLSGGLNTEAFF; CDR3 DNA: TGCGCCAGCACCCTCTCCGGGGGGCTGAACACTGAAGCTTTCTTT
D gene: .; CDR3 length: 15; V gene: TRBV7-2; clone size: .; J gene: TRBJ1-2; CDR3 protein: CASSLSQPPNYGYTF; CDR3 DNA: TGTGCCAGCAGCTTAAGTCAGCCCCCTAACTATGGCTACACCTTC
D gene: .; CDR3 length: 14; V gene: TRBV28; clone size: .; J gene: TRBJ1-5; CDR3 protein: CASTGGGLRQPQHF; CDR3 DNA: TGTGCCAGCACCGGGGGGGGGCTACGACAGCCCCAGCATTTT
D gene: .; CDR3 length: 19; V gene: TRBV19; clone size: once; J gene: TRBJ2-3; CDR3 protein: CASSTQPWGALTYTDTQYF; CDR3 DNA: TGTGCCAGTAGCACTCAACCATGGGGGGCCCTAACATACACAGATACGCAGTATTTT
D gene: TRBD1; CDR3 length: 16; V gene: TRBV5-5; clone size: .; J gene: TRBJ1-2; CDR3 protein: CASSLGGTGEASGYTF; CDR3 DNA: TGTGCCAGCAGCTTGGGGGGGACAGGGGAAGCTAGTGGCTACACCTTC
D gene: TRBD2; CDR3 length: 17; V gene: TRBV6-1; clone size: .; J gene: TRBJ2-3; CDR3 protein: CASSDGLAGGLTDTQYF; CDR3 DNA: TGTGCCAGCAGTGATGGGCTAGCGGGGGGGCTCACAGATACGCAGTATTTT
D gene: TRBD1; CDR3 length: 14; V gene: TRBV7-8; clone size: once; J gene: TRBJ2-5; CDR3 protein: CASSRDRETGTQYF; CDR3 DNA: TGTGCCAGCAGCCGGGACAGGGAAACAGGGACCCAGTACTTC
D gene: .; CDR3 length: 12; V gene: TRBV7-9; clone size: few; J gene: TRBJ2-7; CDR3 protein: CASRGLKYEQYF; CDR3 DNA: TGTGCCAGCAGAGGGCTGAAGTACGAGCAGTACTTC
D gene: TRBD1; CDR3 length: 14; V gene: TRBV25-1; clone size: .; J gene: TRBJ2-5; CDR3 protein: CASSVTGVEGTQYF; CDR3 DNA: TGTGCCAGCAGTGTGACAGGGGTGGAGGGGACCCAGTACTTC
D gene: .; CDR3 length: 14; V gene: TRBV25-1; clone size: .; J gene: TRBJ1-2; CDR3 protein: CASSESLGYYGYTF; CDR3 DNA: TGTGCCAGCAGTGAATCCCTGGGCTACTATGGCTACACCTTC
D gene: .; CDR3 length: 17; V gene: TRBV7-3; clone size: once; J gene: TRBJ2-6; CDR3 protein: CASSLRRDHSGANVLTF; CDR3 DNA: TGTGCCAGCAGCTTGCGCAGGGACCACTCTGGGGCCAACGTCCTGACTTTC
D gene: TRBD1; CDR3 length: 14; V gene: TRBV19; clone size: .; J gene: TRBJ1-1; CDR3 protein: CASSSRQGNTEAFF; CDR3 DNA: TGTGCCAGTAGTTCTCGACAGGGTAACACTGAAGCTTTCTTT
D gene: .; CDR3 length: 12; V gene: TRBV19; clone size: .; J gene: TRBJ1-6; CDR3 protein: CASSFLNSPLHF; CDR3 DNA: TGTGCCAGTAGTTTTCTTAATTCACCCCTCCACTTT
D gene: .; CDR3 length: 14; V gene: TRBV15; clone size: .; J gene: TRBJ1-1; CDR3 protein: CATSRDYGTSEAFF; CDR3 DNA: TGTGCCACCAGCAGAGATTATGGGACTTCTGAAGCTTTCTTT
D gene: TRBD1; CDR3 length: 15; V gene: TRBV27; clone size: .; J gene: TRBJ1-6; CDR3 protein: CASSVRWDSYSPLHF; CDR3 DNA: TGTGCCAGCAGTGTAAGATGGGACAGTTATTCACCCCTCCACTTT
D gene: TRBD2; CDR3 length: 16; V gene: TRBV7-8; clone size: .; J gene: TRBJ2-5; CDR3 protein: CASRPSGGRGGETQYF; CDR3 DNA: TGTGCCAGCAGACCCAGCGGGGGGCGGGGTGGCGAGACCCAGTACTTC
D gene: TRBD1; CDR3 length: 14; V gene: TRBV9; clone size: .; J gene: TRBJ1-1; CDR3 protein: CASSVEGANTEAFF; CDR3 DNA: TGTGCCAGCAGCGTAGAGGGGGCGAACACTGAAGCTTTCTTT
D gene: .; CDR3 length: 15; V gene: TRBV5-1; clone size: .; J gene: TRBJ1-1; CDR3 protein: CASSLALGVHGEAFF; CDR3 DNA: TGCGCCAGCAGCTTGGCCCTCGGGGTACACGGTGAAGCTTTCTTT
D gene: TRBD2; CDR3 length: 15; V gene: TRBV25-1; clone size: .; J gene: TRBJ2-5; CDR3 protein: CASSAERGNQETQYF; CDR3 DNA: TGTGCCAGCAGTGCCGAGCGGGGGAACCAAGAGACCCAGTACTTC
D gene: .; CDR3 length: 14; V gene: TRBV7-2; clone size: .; J gene: TRBJ2-7; CDR3 protein: CASSFLQSRGEQYF; CDR3 DNA: TGTGCCAGCAGCTTCCTACAGAGTAGGGGCGAGCAGTACTTC
D gene: TRBD1; CDR3 length: 15; V gene: TRBV5-1; clone size: .; J gene: TRBJ1-2; CDR3 protein: CASRLSRDSNYGYTF; CDR3 DNA: TGCGCCAGCAGATTATCCCGGGACAGCAACTATGGCTACACCTTC
D gene: .; CDR3 length: 13; V gene: TRBV29-1; clone size: .; J gene: TRBJ1-4; CDR3 protein: CSVVSGGDEKLFF; CDR3 DNA: TGCAGCGTTGTATCAGGAGGGGATGAAAAACTGTTTTTT
D gene: .; CDR3 length: 13; V gene: TRBV7-3; clone size: .; J gene: TRBJ1-1; CDR3 protein: CASSLGLFTEAFF; CDR3 DNA: TGTGCCAGCAGCTTAGGGCTGTTCACTGAAGCTTTCTTT
D gene: TRBD1; CDR3 length: 14; V gene: TRBV27; clone size: .; J gene: TRBJ2-1; CDR3 protein: CASSSTGSAGEQFF; CDR3 DNA: TGTGCCAGCAGTTCGACAGGGTCGGCAGGGGAGCAGTTCTTC